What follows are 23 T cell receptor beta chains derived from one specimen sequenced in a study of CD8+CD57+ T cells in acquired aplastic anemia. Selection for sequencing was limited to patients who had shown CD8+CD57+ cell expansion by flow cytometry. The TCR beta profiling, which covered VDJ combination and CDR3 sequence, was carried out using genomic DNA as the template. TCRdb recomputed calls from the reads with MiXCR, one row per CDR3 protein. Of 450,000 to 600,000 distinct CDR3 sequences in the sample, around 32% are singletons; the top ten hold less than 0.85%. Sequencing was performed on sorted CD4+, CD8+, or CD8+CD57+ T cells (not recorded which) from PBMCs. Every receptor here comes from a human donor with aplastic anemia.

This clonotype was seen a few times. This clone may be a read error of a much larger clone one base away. The chain's CDR3 is CASSELYVNTEASF. Here the CDR3 DNA reads TGTGCCAGCAGTGAACTTTACGTGAACACTGAAGCTTCCTTT. The chain carries TRBV2 and TRBJ1-1; unclear D gene. Germline V CDR1 and CDR2: SNHLY, FYNNEI. The CDR3 is 14 amino acids.

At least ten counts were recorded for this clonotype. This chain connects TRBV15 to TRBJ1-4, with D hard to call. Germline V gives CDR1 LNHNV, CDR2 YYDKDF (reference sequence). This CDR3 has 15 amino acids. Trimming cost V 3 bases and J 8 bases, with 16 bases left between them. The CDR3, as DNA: TGTGCCACCAGCAGTGCCAAAGGACGGGAGGAAAAACTGTTTTTT. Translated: CATSSAKGREEKLFF.

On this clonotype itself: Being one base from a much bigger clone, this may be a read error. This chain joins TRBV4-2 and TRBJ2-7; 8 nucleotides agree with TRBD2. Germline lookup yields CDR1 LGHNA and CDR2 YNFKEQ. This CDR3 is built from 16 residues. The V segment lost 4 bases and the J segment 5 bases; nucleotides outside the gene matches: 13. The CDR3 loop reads CASSPRGAAGGHEQYF. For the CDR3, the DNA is TGTGCCAGCAGCCCGAGGGGAGCGGCGGGAGGCCACGAGCAGTACTTC.

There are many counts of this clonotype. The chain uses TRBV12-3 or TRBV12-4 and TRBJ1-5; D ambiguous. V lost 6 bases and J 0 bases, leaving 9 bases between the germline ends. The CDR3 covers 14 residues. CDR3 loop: CASSEVSSNQPQHF. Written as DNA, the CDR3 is TGTGCCAGCAGCGAGGTTTCTAGCAATCAGCCCCAGCATTTT.

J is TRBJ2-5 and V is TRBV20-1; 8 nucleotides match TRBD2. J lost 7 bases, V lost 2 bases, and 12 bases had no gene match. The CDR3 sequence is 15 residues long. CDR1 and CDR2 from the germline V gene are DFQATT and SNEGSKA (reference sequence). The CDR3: CSARTGTRIVGTQYF. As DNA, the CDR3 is TGCAGTGCTAGAACCGGGACTAGGATTGTTGGGACCCAGTACTTC.

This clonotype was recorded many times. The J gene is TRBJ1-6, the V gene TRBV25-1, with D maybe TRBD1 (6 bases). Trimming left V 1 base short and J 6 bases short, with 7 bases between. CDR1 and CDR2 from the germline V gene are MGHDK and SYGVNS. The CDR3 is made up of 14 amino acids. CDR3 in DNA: TGTGCCAGCAGTGAATCCAGGGGTAATTCACCCCTCCACTTT. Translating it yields CASSESRGNSPLHF.

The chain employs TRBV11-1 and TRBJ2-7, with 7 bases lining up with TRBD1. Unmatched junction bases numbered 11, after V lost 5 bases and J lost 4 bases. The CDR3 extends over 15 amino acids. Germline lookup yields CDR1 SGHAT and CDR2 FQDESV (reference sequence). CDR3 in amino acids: CASSLPRQGSYEQYF. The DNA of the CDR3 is TGTGCCAGCAGCCTACCCCGACAGGGATCGTACGAGCAGTACTTC.

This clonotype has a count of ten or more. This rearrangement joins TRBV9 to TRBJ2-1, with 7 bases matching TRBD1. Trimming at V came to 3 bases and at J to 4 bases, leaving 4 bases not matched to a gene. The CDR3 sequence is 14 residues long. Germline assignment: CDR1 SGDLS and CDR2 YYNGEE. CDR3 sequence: CASSAGTDYNEQFF. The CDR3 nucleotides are TGTGCCAGCAGCGCCGGGACAGATTACAATGAGCAGTTCTTC.

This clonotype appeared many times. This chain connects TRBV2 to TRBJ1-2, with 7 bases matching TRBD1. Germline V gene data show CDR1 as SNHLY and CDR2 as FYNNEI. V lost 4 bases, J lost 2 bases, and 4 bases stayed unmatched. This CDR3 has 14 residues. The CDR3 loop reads CASSVQQGNYGYTF. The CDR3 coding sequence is TGTGCCAGCAGTGTACAACAGGGGAACTATGGCTACACCTTC.

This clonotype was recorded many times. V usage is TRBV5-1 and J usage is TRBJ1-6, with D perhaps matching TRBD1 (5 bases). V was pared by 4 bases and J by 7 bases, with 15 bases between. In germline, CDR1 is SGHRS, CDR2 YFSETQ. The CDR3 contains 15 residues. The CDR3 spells CASSPGGRENSPLHF. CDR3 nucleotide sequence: TGCGCCAGCAGCCCAGGAGGCAGGGAGAATTCACCCCTCCACTTT.

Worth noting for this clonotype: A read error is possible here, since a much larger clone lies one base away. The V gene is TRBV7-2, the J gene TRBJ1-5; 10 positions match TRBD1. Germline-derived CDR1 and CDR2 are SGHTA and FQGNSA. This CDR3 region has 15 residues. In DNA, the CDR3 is TGTGCCAGCAGCTTGACAGGGGGCGGCAATCGGCCCCAGCATTTT. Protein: CASSLTGGGNRPQHF.

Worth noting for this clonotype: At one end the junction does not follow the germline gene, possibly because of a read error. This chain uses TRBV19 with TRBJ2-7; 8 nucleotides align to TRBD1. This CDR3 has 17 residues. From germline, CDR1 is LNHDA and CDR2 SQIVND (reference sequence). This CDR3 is CASGIGYPDRGSYEQYF. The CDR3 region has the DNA TGTGCCAGTGGTATAGGATACCCCGACAGGGGTTCCTACGAGCAGTACTTC.

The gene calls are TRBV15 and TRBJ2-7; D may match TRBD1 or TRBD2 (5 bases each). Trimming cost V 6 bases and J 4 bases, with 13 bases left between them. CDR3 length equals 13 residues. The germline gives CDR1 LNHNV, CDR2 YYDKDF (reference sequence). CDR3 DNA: TGTGCCACCAGTTCAGGGCGCGGGTACGAGCAGTACTTC. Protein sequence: CATSSGRGYEQYF. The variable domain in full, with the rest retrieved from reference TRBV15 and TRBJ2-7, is DAMVIQNPRYQVTQFGKPVTLSCSQTLNHNVMYWYQQKSSQAPKLLFHYYDKDFNNEADTPDNFQSRRPNTSFCFLDIRSPGLGDTAMYLCATSSGRGYEQYFGPGTRLTVT.

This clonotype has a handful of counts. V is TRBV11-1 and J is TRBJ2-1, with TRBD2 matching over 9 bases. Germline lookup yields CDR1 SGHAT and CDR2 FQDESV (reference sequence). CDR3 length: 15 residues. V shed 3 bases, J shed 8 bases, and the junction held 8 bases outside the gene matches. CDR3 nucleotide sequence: TGTGCCAGCAGCTTGTGGCGGGAGGGCCGTGATGAGCAGTTCTTC. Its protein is CASSLWREGRDEQFF.

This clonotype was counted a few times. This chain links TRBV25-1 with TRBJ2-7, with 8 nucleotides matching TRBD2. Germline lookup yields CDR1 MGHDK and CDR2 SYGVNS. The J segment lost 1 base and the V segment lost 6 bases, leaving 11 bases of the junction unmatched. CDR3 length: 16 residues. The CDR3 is CASSLGGGLPSYEQYF. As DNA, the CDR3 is TGTGCCAGCAGCCTCGGGGGGGGACTACCGTCCTACGAGCAGTACTTC.

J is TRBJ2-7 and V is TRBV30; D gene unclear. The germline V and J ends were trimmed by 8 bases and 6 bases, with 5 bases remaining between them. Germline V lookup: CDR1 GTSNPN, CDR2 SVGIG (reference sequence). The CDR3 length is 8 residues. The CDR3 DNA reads TGTGCCACAAGCGAGCAGTACTTC. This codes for CATSEQYF.

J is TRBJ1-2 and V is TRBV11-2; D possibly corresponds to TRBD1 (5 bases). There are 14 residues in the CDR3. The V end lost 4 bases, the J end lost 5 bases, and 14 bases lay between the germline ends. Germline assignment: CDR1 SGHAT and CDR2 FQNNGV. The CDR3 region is CASSSGSTTYGYTF. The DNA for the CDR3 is TGTGCCAGCAGCTCAGGGTCGACTACGTATGGCTACACCTTC. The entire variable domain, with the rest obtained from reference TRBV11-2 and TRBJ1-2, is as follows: EAGVAQSPRYKIIEKRQSVAFWCNPISGHATLYWYQQILGQGPKLLIQFQNNGVVDDSQLPKDRFSAERLKGVDSTLKIQPAKLEDSAVYLCASSSGSTTYGYTFGSGTRLTVV.

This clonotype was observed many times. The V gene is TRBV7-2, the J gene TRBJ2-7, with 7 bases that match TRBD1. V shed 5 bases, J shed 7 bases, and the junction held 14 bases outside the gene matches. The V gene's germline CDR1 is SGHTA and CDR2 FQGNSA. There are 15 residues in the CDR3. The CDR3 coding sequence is TGTGCCAGCAGCACACGACAGGGTCGTTTGGGGGAGCAGTACTTC. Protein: CASSTRQGRLGEQYF.

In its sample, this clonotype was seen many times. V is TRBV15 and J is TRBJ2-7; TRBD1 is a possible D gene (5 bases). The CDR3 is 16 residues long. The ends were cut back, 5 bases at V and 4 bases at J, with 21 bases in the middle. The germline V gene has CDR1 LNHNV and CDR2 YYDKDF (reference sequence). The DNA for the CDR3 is TGTGCCACCAGCCCCCGTGGACACCAACTCAAATACGAGCAGTACTTC. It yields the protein CATSPRGHQLKYEQYF.

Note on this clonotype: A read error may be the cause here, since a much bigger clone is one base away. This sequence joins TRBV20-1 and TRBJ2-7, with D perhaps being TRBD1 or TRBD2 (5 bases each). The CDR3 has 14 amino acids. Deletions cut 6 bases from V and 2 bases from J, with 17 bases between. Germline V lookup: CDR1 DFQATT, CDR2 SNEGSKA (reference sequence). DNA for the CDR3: TGCAGTGCCCTTCTCGGGGCAGGGCCCTACGAGCAGTACTTC. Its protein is CSALLGAGPYEQYF.

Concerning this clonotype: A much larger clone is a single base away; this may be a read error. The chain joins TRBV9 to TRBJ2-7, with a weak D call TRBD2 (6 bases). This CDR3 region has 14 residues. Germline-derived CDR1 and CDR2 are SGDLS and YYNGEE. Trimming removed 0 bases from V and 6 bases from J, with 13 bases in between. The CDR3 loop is CASSVEAGLGEQYF. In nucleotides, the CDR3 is TGTGCCAGCAGCGTAGAGGCGGGACTCGGCGAGCAGTACTTC. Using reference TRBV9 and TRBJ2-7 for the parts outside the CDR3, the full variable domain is DSGVTQTPKHLITATGQRVTLRCSPRSGDLSVYWYQQSLDQGLQFLIQYYNGEERAKGNILERFSAQQFPDLHSELNLSSLELGDSALYFCASSVEAGLGEQYFGPGTRLTVT.

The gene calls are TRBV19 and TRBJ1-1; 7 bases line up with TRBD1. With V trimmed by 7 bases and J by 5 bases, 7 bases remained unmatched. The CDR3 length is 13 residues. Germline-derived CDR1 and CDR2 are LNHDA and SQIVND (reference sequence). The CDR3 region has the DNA TGTGCCAGTAACAGGGGATTGAGGACTGAAGCTTTCTTT. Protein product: CASNRGLRTEAFF. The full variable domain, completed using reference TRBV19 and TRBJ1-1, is DGGITQSPKYLFRKEGQNVTLSCEQNLNHDAMYWYRQDPGQGLRLIYYSQIVNDFQKGDIAEGYSVSREKKESFPLTVTSAQKNPTAFYLCASNRGLRTEAFFGQGTRLTVV.

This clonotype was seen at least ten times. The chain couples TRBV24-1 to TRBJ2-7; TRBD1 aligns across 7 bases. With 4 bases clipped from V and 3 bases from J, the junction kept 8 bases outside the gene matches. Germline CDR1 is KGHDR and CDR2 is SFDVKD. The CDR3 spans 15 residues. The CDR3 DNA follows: TGTGCCACCAGTGAGCGACAGGGTTTCGGCTACGAGCAGTACTTC. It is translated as CATSERQGFGYEQYF.